This entry lists 15 T cell receptor beta chains sequenced from one sample in a study of identical twins. TCRdb independently ran MiXCR on the 5' RACE reads; one entry per CDR3 protein. The repertoire has roughly 1,500,000 distinct CDR3 sequences, under 35% of them found once; the top ten carry approximately 0.25%. The specimen was cord blood. The receptors originated from a newborn girl in good health.

In its sample, this clonotype was seen a few times. The chain is built from TRBV20-1 and TRBJ2-3; no definite D call. The germline V and J ends were trimmed by 5 bases and 0 bases, with 9 bases remaining between them. The CDR3 totals 13 residues. Germline V lookup: CDR1 DFQATT, CDR2 SNEGSKA (reference sequence). The CDR3 loop is CSALDPSTDTQYF. The CDR3 DNA reads TGCAGTGCTCTTGACCCTAGCACAGATACGCAGTATTTT.

In the case of this clonotype: One end of the junction fails to match germline, which may point to a read error. V is TRBV5-6 and J is TRBJ1-2, with TRBD1 matching 7 bases. Germline V lookup: CDR1 SGHDT, CDR2 YYEEEE. The CDR3 has 15 residues. The CDR3 spells CVSSLGPGGGYGYTF. The CDR3 DNA reads as TGTGTCAGCAGCTTGGGACCAGGGGGAGGGTATGGCTACACCTTC.

This clonotype was observed a few times. The chain couples TRBV27 to TRBJ2-3; tentatively, D is TRBD1 or TRBD2 (5 bases each). V lost 4 bases, J lost 4 bases, and 18 bases lay in between. Per germline, CDR1 MNHEY and CDR2 SMNVEV (reference sequence). This CDR3 comprises 16 residues. This CDR3 is CASSSPLRGRADTQYF. As DNA, the CDR3 is TGTGCCAGCAGTTCCCCTCTCCGGGGACGCGCAGATACGCAGTATTTT.

This clonotype was counted only a few times. The chain employs TRBV6-1 and TRBJ1-1; 8 bases agree with TRBD1. Germline V CDR1 and CDR2: MNHNS, SASEGT. This CDR3 contains 15 residues. The junction had 6 bases not matched to a gene; V was cut back by 1 base and J by 5 bases. The CDR3 DNA sequence: TGTGCCAGCAGTGAAGTCCAGGGGGCAAGGACTGAAGCTTTCTTT. It translates to CASSEVQGARTEAFF.

This clonotype was detected only a few times. The chain is built from TRBV5-5 and TRBJ2-3, with 8 nucleotides matching TRBD2. The length of the CDR3 is 15 residues. V lost 1 base to trimming and J lost 7 bases; unmatched junction nucleotides: 8. Germline CDR1 is SGHKS and CDR2 is YYEKEE (reference sequence). The CDR3 nucleotides read TGTGCCAGCAGCTTGTGGGGGACTAGTCGATATACGCAGTATTTT. It translates to CASSLWGTSRYTQYF.

The chain carries TRBV5-4 and TRBJ2-1; possible D gene TRBD1, 5 bases. The CDR3 spans 14 residues. Between the trimmed V and J ends, which lost 2 bases and 5 bases, there was a span of 11 bases. Germline CDR1 and CDR2: SGHNT and YYREEE (reference sequence). CDR3 bases: TGTGCCAGCAGCTTAAAGACAGAGCACAATGAGCAGTTCTTC. This sequence encodes CASSLKTEHNEQFF.

This clonotype came up a few times. V usage is TRBV6-5 and J usage is TRBJ2-1, with 12 bases that match TRBD2. The CDR3 totals 15 residues. Germline trimming cut 2 bases from V and 10 bases from J; bases unmatched to any gene: 6. Germline V lookup: CDR1 MNHEY, CDR2 SVGAGI. The CDR3 sequence is CASSYGLAGGWEQFF. CDR3 nucleotide sequence: TGTGCCAGCAGTTACGGGCTAGCGGGAGGGTGGGAGCAGTTCTTC.

This sequence joins TRBV7-2 and TRBJ1-6; D call uncertain. Germline CDR1 SGHTA, CDR2 FQGNSA. V dropped 1 base and J dropped 0 bases, with 19 bases sitting between them. This CDR3 region has 20 residues. This CDR3 is CASSLVGFPGSSSYNSPLHF. The CDR3 region has the DNA TGTGCCAGCAGCTTAGTTGGGTTTCCAGGATCTAGCTCCTATAATTCACCCCTCCACTTT. Supplemented by reference TRBV7-2 and TRBJ1-6, the full variable domain reads GAGVSQSPSNKVTEKGKDVELRCDPISGHTALYWYRQSLGQGLEFLIYFQGNSAPDKSGLPSDRFSAERTGGSVSTLTIQRTQQEDSAVYLCASSLVGFPGSSSYNSPLHFGNGTRLTVT.

The rearrangement uses TRBV20-1 and TRBJ2-1, with D perhaps matching TRBD2 (5 bases). Germline V gene data show CDR1 as DFQATT and CDR2 as SNEGSKA (reference sequence). CDR3 size: 13 residues. V lost 5 bases and J 11 bases, leaving 19 bases between the germline ends. The CDR3 loop is CSAEPDWSSKQFF. In DNA form, the CDR3 reads TGCAGTGCTGAGCCCGATTGGTCTAGCAAGCAGTTCTTC.

The gene calls are TRBV27 and TRBJ1-5; D may be TRBD1 (5 bases). The CDR3 length is 14 residues. Trimming took 6 bases from V and 1 from J, leaving 10 bases between them. The germline V gene encodes CDR1 MNHEY and CDR2 SMNVEV (reference sequence). In nucleotides, the CDR3 is TGTGCCAGCAGCTGGGGACGGAGCAATCAGCCCCAGCATTTT. Translated, it gives CASSWGRSNQPQHF.

The chain links TRBV29-1 to TRBJ2-3; 8 bases agree with TRBD2. V shed 3 bases and J 8 bases; nucleotides not matched to a gene: 13. Germline lookup yields CDR1 SQVTM and CDR2 ANQGSEA. The CDR3 runs 15 residues. The CDR3 nucleotides are TGCAGCGTTGAGAGGGCTAGCGGGCCGGCGGGTACGCAGTATTTT. Translation gives CSVERASGPAGTQYF.

Regarding this clonotype: At one boundary the junction diverges from the germline segment, which might be a read error. The V and J genes are TRBV7-9 and TRBJ2-5; D remains ambiguous. Germline loops: CDR1 SEHNR, CDR2 FQNEAQ (reference sequence). The CDR3 extends over 11 amino acids. Here the CDR3 reads CSSSLHETQYF. The CDR3 coding sequence is TGTTCCAGCAGCTTACACGAGACCCAGTACTTC.

This clonotype showed up just a few times. This may be a read error, as it is one base from a much larger clone. The V call is TRBV2, the J call TRBJ2-3; 12 bases map to TRBD2. Germline lookup yields CDR1 SNHLY and CDR2 FYNNEI. The CDR3 is 14 amino acids. Germline trimming cut 5 bases from V and 5 bases from J; bases unmatched to any gene: 2. DNA for the CDR3: TGTGCCAGCAGTTCTAGCGGGGGGGGAGATACGCAGTATTTT. It yields the protein CASSSSGGGDTQYF.

This clonotype was observed a handful of times. This chain links TRBV11-2 with TRBJ2-1; a weak D match, TRBD2 (7 bases). The CDR3 contains 17 residues. Germline loops: CDR1 SGHAT, CDR2 FQNNGV. With 2 bases removed from V and 3 bases from J, the gap between germline ends came to 17 bases. Written as DNA, the CDR3 is TGTGCCAGCAGCTTACGAGTGGTAGGGGGGGACTACAATGAGCAGTTCTTC. It specifies CASSLRVVGGDYNEQFF. Full variable domain (missing parts from reference TRBV11-2 and TRBJ2-1): EAGVAQSPRYKIIEKRQSVAFWCNPISGHATLYWYQQILGQGPKLLIQFQNNGVVDDSQLPKDRFSAERLKGVDSTLKIQPAKLEDSAVYLCASSLRVVGGDYNEQFFGPGTRLTVL.

A remark on this clonotype: A read error is possible here, since a much larger clone lies one base away. The chain joins TRBV5-1 to TRBJ2-7, with 9 bases fitting TRBD2. V lost 0 bases and J lost 7; bases outside the gene matches: 8. The CDR3 spans 15 residues. Germline V lookup: CDR1 SGHRS, CDR2 YFSETQ. The CDR3 coding sequence is TGCGCCAGCAGCTTGGTGGCTAGCGGGATGCATGAGCAGTACTTC. Its translation: CASSLVASGMHEQYF.